This is a list of T cell receptor beta chains from one sample in a study of shared clonotypes between healthy human individuals. TCRdb's copy holds only in-frame clones and misses some; the assay was immunoSEQ multiplex PCR. The table shows some 2,100,000 clones, with 85% to 95% occurring only once. The sample consisted of naive CD8+ T cells from PBMCs. These TCRs come from a man younger than 30 in good health. Some clones in this sample may be carry-over from other donors' samples. CDR3s include the opening cysteine and the closing phenylalanine or tryptophan. The D gene is left open where the match is weak. Some rows have no size entry. The others give once, few or many, or a class for an expanded clone.

TRBJ2-2 | TRBV28 | NA | NA | TGTGCCAGCAGTTTTTTTCTGAACACCGGGGAGCTGTTTTTT | CASSFFLNTGELFF
TRBJ2-3 | TRBV11-2 | NA | TRBD2 | TGTGCCAGCAGCCCGCGGACTAGCGGGATGGCAGATACGCAGTATTTT | CASSPRTSGMADTQYF
TRBJ2-5 | TRBV28 | NA | NA | TGTGCCAGCAGTTTATTAGGCGGAGACCAAGAGACCCAGTACTTC | CASSLLGGDQETQYF
TRBJ1-4 | TRBV2 | NA | NA | TGTGCCATTGCCCGGGATGCAACTAATGAAAAACTGTTTTTT | CAIARDATNEKLFF
TRBJ2-2 | TRBV7-9 | NA | NA | TGTGCCAGCCGGGCTACTACCGGGGAGCTGTTTTTT | CASRATTGELFF
TRBJ1-4 | TRBV27 | few | NA | TGTGCCAGCAGTTTAAACAGTGCAACTAATGAAAAACTGTTTTTT | CASSLNSATNEKLFF
TRBJ2-5 | TRBV28 | NA | NA | TGTGCCAGCAGTTTGAGTCTCGCGGGTCCGTTCGGGGAGACCCAGTACTTC | CASSLSLAGPFGETQYF
TRBJ2-3 | TRBV27 | NA | NA | TGTGCCAGCAGTTCAGACCTTTGGCCTGGGTCCGATACGCAGTATTTT | CASSSDLWPGSDTQYF
TRBJ1-2 | TRBV4-3 | NA | TRBD1 | TGCGCCAGCCAACACCGGACAGGGATCAGCTATGGCTACACCTTC | CASQHRTGISYGYTF
TRBJ1-2 | TRBV5-1 | NA | NA | TGCGCCAGCAGCGCCAATCAAGGGGGCTATGGCTACACCTTC | CASSANQGGYGYTF
TRBJ2-7 | TRBV7-6 | NA | NA | TGTGCCAGCAGCTTAAATCGGGCAGCTCTCTACGAGCAGTACTTC | CASSLNRAALYEQYF
TRBJ2-7 | TRBV28 | NA | NA | TGTGCCAGCCAAACCCGGCGGGACTCCTACGAGCAGTACTTC | CASQTRRDSYEQYF
TRBJ2-2 | TRBV4-1 | NA | TRBD2 | TGCGCCAGCAGCCGAGAGGGGAGGGGAAGGAAGGCCGGGGAGCTGTTTTTT | CASSREGRGRKAGELFF
TRBJ2-5 | TRBV7-9 | NA | NA | TGTGCCAGCAGCTCCGAGTGGACCCAGTACTTC | CASSSEWTQYF
TRBJ2-7 | TRBV6-1 | once | TRBD2 | TGTGCCACCATTAGGACTAGCGTCTACGAGCAGTACTTC | CATIRTSVYEQYF
TRBJ1-5 | TRBV19 | NA | NA | TGTGCCAGTAGTATTGACGGGGGAGGCAATCAGCCCCAGCATTTT | CASSIDGGGNQPQHF
TRBJ2-7 | TRBV27 | NA | NA | TGTGCCAGCAGTTTGGGGAGTCGATACGAGCAGTACTTC | CASSLGSRYEQYF
TRBJ2-7 | TRBV4-1 | NA | TRBD1 | TGCGCCAGCAGCCACCACACGACCGGGACAGTCCCCTACGAGCAGTACTTC | CASSHHTTGTVPYEQYF
TRBJ2-2 | TRBV9 | NA | NA | TGTGCCAGCAGCGCGTTTAGCGGGAACACCGGGGAGCTGTTTTTT | CASSAFSGNTGELFF
TRBJ2-1 | TRBV4-1 | NA | NA | TGCGCCAGCAGCCAAATACTCTCAGGGATTTACAATGAGCAGTTCTTC | CASSQILSGIYNEQFF
TRBJ2-7 | TRBV6-6 | NA | NA | TGTGCCAGCGGAGCCTCACCGGGCTACGAGCAGTACTTC | CASGASPGYEQYF
TRBJ2-7 | TRBV19 | NA | NA | TGTGCCAGTAGTCCAAACTTCGCCGGCTACGAGCAGTACTTC | CASSPNFAGYEQYF
TRBJ2-7 | TRBV25-1 | NA | NA | TGTGCCAGCAGTGAATACAACGAGCAGTACTTC | CASSEYNEQYF
TRBJ1-4 | TRBV21-1 | NA | NA | TGTGCCAGCAGCAAACGGGGTCAGCCCGGGACAGATAATGAAAACCTGTTTTTT | CASSKRGQPGTDNENLFF
TRBJ1-1 | TRBV29-1 | few | NA | TGCAGCGTTGAGGTCCGGGGTTTGGGCACTGAAGCTTTCTTT | CSVEVRGLGTEAFF
TRBJ2-3 | TRBV10-3 | NA | NA | TGTGCCATCAGTGAGGCACGGACGAGCACAGATACGCAGTATTTT | CAISEARTSTDTQYF
TRBJ1-1 | TRBV28 | NA | NA | TGTGCCAGCAGTTTAGGACAGCTGAACACTGAAGCTTTCTTT | CASSLGQLNTEAFF
TRBJ2-2 | TRBV25-1 | few | TRBD2 | TGTGCCAGTCGGGGGGAGGGAAGGACCGGGGAGCTGTTTTTT | CASRGEGRTGELFF
TRBJ2-3 | TRBV28 | NA | NA | TGTGCCAGCAGCCTAGCGACCGTTATGACAGATACGCAGTATTTT | CASSLATVMTDTQYF
TRBJ2-7 | TRBV9 | NA | NA | TGTGCCAGCAGCGTAGCGAGTTCAGGATCCTACGAGCAGTACTTC | CASSVASSGSYEQYF
TRBJ2-3 | TRBV4-1 | NA | TRBD2 | TGCGCCAGCAGCCTCCGGGTAGCGGGAATCACAGATACGCAGTATTTT | CASSLRVAGITDTQYF
TRBJ2-1 | TRBV29-1 | NA | NA | TGCAGCGTTAAGACCGGCGGTGAGCAGTTCTTC | CSVKTGGEQFF
TRBJ2-7 | TRBV7-6 | NA | TRBD1 | TGTGCCAGCAGCTTAGGAGCGGACAGGGCCTACGAGCAGTACTTC | CASSLGADRAYEQYF
TRBJ2-2 | TRBV4-1 | once | TRBD2 | TGCGCCAGCAGCTATTCGCGGGGGTTCACCGGAGAGCTGTTTTTT | CASSYSRGFTGELFF
TRBJ2-5 | TRBV29-1 | NA | TRBD2 | TGCAGCGTTGTAGATAAGAGGGGACTAGCGGAAGGGTACCAAGAGACCCAGTACTTC | CSVVDKRGLAEGYQETQYF
TRBJ2-7 | TRBV6-6 | NA | TRBD1 | TGTGCCAGCAGTTACTCGAGCTACAGGGGCTACGAGCAGTACTTC | CASSYSSYRGYEQYF
TRBJ2-1 | TRBV13 | once | TRBD2 | TGTGCCAGCAGCCCAACTAGCGGAAGATACAATGAGCAGTTCTTC | CASSPTSGRYNEQFF
TRBJ2-7 | TRBV15 | NA | TRBD2 | TGTGCCACCTCGGGAGGCATCTCCTACGAGCAGTACTTC | CATSGGISYEQYF
TRBJ1-6 | TRBV6-5 | NA | NA | TGTGCCAGCAGTTACTCAGGGTACGATTCACCCCTCCACTTT | CASSYSGYDSPLHF
TRBJ2-7 | TRBV6-4 | NA | TRBD1 | TGTGCCAGCAGACCGGGACAGGGGTCTTACGAGCAGTACTTC | CASRPGQGSYEQYF
TRBJ2-5 | TRBV13 | NA | NA | TGTGCCAGCAGCCGATCCAGGTTCAGGGAGACCCAGTACTTC | CASSRSRFRETQYF
TRBJ2-7 | TRBV10-3 | NA | NA | TGTGCCATCAGTGAGGCCAGACAGGTTGCCTACGAGCAGTACTTC | CAISEARQVAYEQYF